The clone carrying this TCR beta chain came up once. This entry is derived from a study of blood T cell repertoires in COVID-19. Sequenced by immunoSEQ multiplex PCR; TCRdb stores in-frame clones only, minus some. Among about 68,000 clones, roughly 84% were seen once, and the ten largest hold 8.8%. V was cut by 7 bases and J by 2 bases, with 14 bases left in between. Germline lookup yields CDR1 MDHEN and CDR2 SYDVKM. This CDR3 spans 14 amino acids. The TCR comes from a man over 45 with active COVID-19. The V and J genes are TRBV28 and TRBJ1-1; D is possibly TRBD1 (5 bases). Sequencing input: peripheral blood. CDR3 loop: CASTQVGLNTEAFF. As DNA, the CDR3 is TGTGCCAGCACCCAAGTGGGGCTAAACACTGAAGCTTTCTTT.